This T cell receptor (beta chain) was profiled in a study of vaccination effects on CD4 cells after COVID-19. Findings and caveats of the study: By a late point after vaccination, infection- and vaccine-induced clones had shrunk markedly through clonal contraction.

Clones were sequenced by immunoSEQ multiplex PCR, and TCRdb holds only the in-frame ones, with some missing. The table records about 70,000 clones, roughly 73% of them present only once. About this clone: The target antigen is unknown.

Before any sequencing was done, the ViraFEST assay used viral peptide pools to expand antigen-specific CD4+ T cells. When ten to eleven days of culture had elapsed, CD4+ T cells were isolated. A positive SARS-CoV-2 PCR test fell between March and December 2020. The ends were cut back, 3 bases at V and 8 bases at J, with 11 bases in the middle. The CDR3 loop spans 13 amino acids. CDR1 SGHTA and CDR2 FQGNSA come from the germline V gene. The V gene is TRBV7-2, the J gene TRBJ1-3; D not certain. The sample here was CD4+ T cells from PBMCs cultured with HIV peptides, taken before COVID-19 vaccination. Subset denoted: HIV-1 Nef peptide pool negative control/reference culture. The sequence came from a human donor who had a prior SARS-CoV-2 infection. CDR3 loop: CASSFIFGDTIYF. Here the CDR3 DNA reads TGTGCCAGCAGCTTTATCTTTGGGGACACCATATATTTT.